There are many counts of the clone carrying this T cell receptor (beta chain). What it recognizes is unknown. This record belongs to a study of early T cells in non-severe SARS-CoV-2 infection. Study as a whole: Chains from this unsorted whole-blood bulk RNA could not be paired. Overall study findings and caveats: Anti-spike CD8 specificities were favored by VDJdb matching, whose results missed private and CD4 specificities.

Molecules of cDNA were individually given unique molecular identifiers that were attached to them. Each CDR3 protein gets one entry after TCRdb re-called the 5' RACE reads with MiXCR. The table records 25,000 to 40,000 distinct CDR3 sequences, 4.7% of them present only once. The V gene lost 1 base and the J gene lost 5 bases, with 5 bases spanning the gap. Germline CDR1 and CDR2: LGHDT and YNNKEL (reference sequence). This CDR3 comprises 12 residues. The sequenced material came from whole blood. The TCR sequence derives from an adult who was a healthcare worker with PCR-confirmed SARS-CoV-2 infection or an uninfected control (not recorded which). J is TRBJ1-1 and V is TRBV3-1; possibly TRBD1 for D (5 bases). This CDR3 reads CASSQGGTEAFF. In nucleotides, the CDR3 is TGTGCCAGCAGCCAAGGGGGGACTGAAGCTTTCTTT.